This is a list of T cell receptor beta chains from one sample in a study of cytomegalovirus exposure and HLA in healthy donors. Produced via immunoSEQ multiplex PCR; TCRdb's table is partial and in-frame only. The table has about 240,000 clones, 75% to 90% seen once. The source material was PBMCs. These receptors originate from a woman between 25 and 40 years old in good health and CMV-seropositive. Each CDR3 is given with its conserved first and last residue. A D gene is named only where the DNA matches it firmly. For some rows the clone size is stated as once, few or many, or as a class when expanded; others skip it.

D	V	size	J	DNA	CDR3
NA	TRBV11-3	NA	TRBJ2-7	TGTGCCAGCAGCTTCAGTTCGGACATGAGCTCCTACGAGCAGTACTTC	CASSFSSDMSSYEQYF
NA	TRBV4-2	few	TRBJ1-5	TGTGCCAGCAGCCAAGATCCCCTTTCTAATAGCAATCAGCCCCAGCATTTT	CASSQDPLSNSNQPQHF
TRBD1	TRBV5-1	NA	TRBJ2-2	TGCGCCAGCATATTCCCTATCCGGGACAGGGACACCGGGGAGCTGTTTTTT	CASIFPIRDRDTGELFF
NA	TRBV29-1	NA	TRBJ2-5	TGCAGCGTTGAGGGAGCGGAGGGGTACCAAGAGACCCAGTACTTC	CSVEGAEGYQETQYF
NA	TRBV7-2	NA	TRBJ1-4	TGTGCCAGCAGCTCACAGTATAATGAAAAACTGTTTTTT	CASSSQYNEKLFF
NA	TRBV5-1	NA	TRBJ1-2	TGCGCCAGCGCGGGCAGAAACTATGGCTACACCTTC	CASAGRNYGYTF
TRBD1	TRBV5-4	NA	TRBJ1-2	TGTGCCAGCAGCATGGACAGGGAAAACTATGGCTACACCTTC	CASSMDRENYGYTF
NA	TRBV30	NA	TRBJ2-2	TGTGCCTGGACCCCTCGGAGAGACAACACCGGGGAGCTGTTTTTT	CAWTPRRDNTGELFF
TRBD1	TRBV18	NA	TRBJ2-1	TGTGCCAGCTCACCACCGAGGTGGTCAGGGGGCCACAATGAGCAGTTCTTC	CASSPPRWSGGHNEQFF
TRBD1	TRBV28	NA	TRBJ1-1	TGTGCCAGCAGTCCCCCGTCTTTTGGAAGAACAGGGGGCACTGAAGCTTTCTTT	CASSPPSFGRTGGTEAFF
NA	TRBV5-4	NA	TRBJ1-5	TGTGCCAGCAGCTTGGGGGGCTACAATCAGCCCCAGCATTTT	CASSLGGYNQPQHF
TRBD1	TRBV5-1	NA	TRBJ2-1	TGCGCCAGCAGCTTCCCGGGACAGGGTGACAATGAGCAGTTCTTC	CASSFPGQGDNEQFF
NA	TRBV10-2	few	TRBJ1-2	TGCGCCAGCAGTGAGTCGATGGAAGCGGGTGGCTACACCTTC	CASSESMEAGGYTF
NA	TRBV5-4	NA	TRBJ2-2	TGTGCCAGCAGCTTGACAGCAGCGAACACCGGGGAGCTGTTTTTT	CASSLTAANTGELFF
TRBD2	TRBV28	once	TRBJ2-3	TGTGCCAGCAGTTTCGGGACTAGCGGGAGTCGGACAGATACGCAGTATTTT	CASSFGTSGSRTDTQYF
TRBD2	TRBV11-2	NA	TRBJ2-1	TGTGCCAGCAGCTTGGCGACTAGCGGGACTGAAATAGAGCAGTTCTTC	CASSLATSGTEIEQFF
TRBD1	TRBV30	NA	TRBJ2-1	TGTGCCTGGATCGGGACAGACTCCTACAATGAGCAGTTCTTC	CAWIGTDSYNEQFF
NA	TRBV11-2	few	TRBJ1-4	TGTGCCAGCAGCCCCCGGGTCAATGAAAAACTGTTTTTT	CASSPRVNEKLFF
TRBD1	TRBV11-3	once	TRBJ2-7	TGTGCCAGCAGCTTAGGTTTCCGGGACAGGGGGCTCCCCCACGAGCAGTACTTC	CASSLGFRDRGLPHEQYF
TRBD2	TRBV7-2	few	TRBJ2-2	TGTGCCAGCAGCTGGGTAGCGGGAGGGCAGCTGTTTTTT	CASSWVAGGQLFF
TRBD2	TRBV5-1	NA	TRBJ2-5	TGCGCCAGCAGCTTGGGTGCTAGCGGGAGTGAGACCCAGTACTTC	CASSLGASGSETQYF
NA	TRBV27	NA	TRBJ1-4	TGTGCCAGCAGTTACACCCGGGGAACGGGGGAAAAACTGTTTTTT	CASSYTRGTGEKLFF
NA	TRBV5-4	NA	TRBJ2-2	TGTGCCAGCAGCTGGGTCGGAGGGTTTGGAACCGGGGAGCTGTTTTTT	CASSWVGGFGTGELFF
NA	TRBV6-5	NA	TRBJ1-4	TGTGCCAGCAGTTACACCGCAGGAAGTGTGGAAAAACTGTTTTTT	CASSYTAGSVEKLFF
TRBD2	TRBV19	NA	TRBJ2-2	TGTGCCAGTAGTATTTCTAGCGGGAGTATCACCGGGGAGCTGTTTTTT	CASSISSGSITGELFF
NA	TRBV19	NA	TRBJ1-3	TGTGCCAGTAGTATTACCGACACCTCTGGAAACACCATATATTTT	CASSITDTSGNTIYF
NA	TRBV7-8	once	TRBJ2-1	TGTGCCAGCAGTTCAAGGGTATTAACGGGGGACGCGCGGTTCTTC	CASSSRVLTGDARFF
NA	TRBV30	NA	TRBJ2-3	TGTGCCTGGAGAAAGTATTCACTCAACACAGATACGCAGTATTTT	CAWRKYSLNTDTQYF
NA	TRBV20-1	few	TRBJ1-1	TGCAGTGCTAGTCGTGGGAGTGAAGCTTTCTTT	CSASRGSEAFF
TRBD2	TRBV7-9	NA	TRBJ2-1	TGTGCCAGCAGCTCCCGGGGGAAGACTAGCGGAACTTCCTACAATGAGCAGTTCTTC	CASSSRGKTSGTSYNEQFF
NA	TRBV19	NA	TRBJ1-2	TGTGCCAGTAGTATACAGGGAGGCATCTCCTCGTCCGGCTACACCTTC	CASSIQGGISSSGYTF
TRBD1	TRBV9	NA	TRBJ2-2	TGTGCCAGCAGCGCCACAGGGGCCACCGGGGAGCTGTTTTTT	CASSATGATGELFF
NA	TRBV4-1	once	TRBJ1-4	TGCGCCAGCAGCCACTTCAGGGGATCTAATGAAAAACTGTTTTTT	CASSHFRGSNEKLFF
NA	TRBV13	NA	TRBJ2-3	TGTGCCAGCAGCTTAGACAAGAGCACAGATACGCAGTATTTT	CASSLDKSTDTQYF
TRBD2	TRBV27	NA	TRBJ2-7	TGTGCCAGCAGCTTAGCCCGGGGACTAGCGGGAGTCTCCTACGAGCAGTACTTC	CASSLARGLAGVSYEQYF
TRBD2	TRBV30	NA	TRBJ2-2	TGTGCCTGGAGTACCCGGACTAGCCGGTTCGTGGAGCTGTTTTTT	CAWSTRTSRFVELFF
TRBD1	TRBV10-3	few	TRBJ1-2	TGTGCCATCAGTAACACAGGGGATGGCTACACCTTC	CAISNTGDGYTF
NA	TRBV4-1	once	TRBJ1-4	TGCGCCAGCAGCCAAGATGCGCCAACTAATGAAAAACTGTTTTTT	CASSQDAPTNEKLFF
TRBD2	TRBV4-1	NA	TRBJ2-2	TGCGCCAGCAGCCAAGCGTTGCTAGCGGCTATACCGAACACCGGGGAGCTGTTTTTT	CASSQALLAAIPNTGELFF
TRBD1	TRBV2	NA	TRBJ2-7	TGTGCCAGCAGTCCGGACAGGAGCTCCTACGAGCAGTACTTC	CASSPDRSSYEQYF
TRBD2	TRBV28	NA	TRBJ2-7	TGTGCCAGCAGTTGGGCCGGGACTAGCGGGACGGAGCAGTACTTC	CASSWAGTSGTEQYF
NA	TRBV6-1	NA	TRBJ1-5	TGTGCCAGCAGTGATCCCGGGTTACGCAATCAGCCCCAGCATTTT	CASSDPGLRNQPQHF
TRBD2	TRBV28	NA	TRBJ2-5	TGTGCCAGCAGTTCCCAACTAGCGGGTAAAGAGACCCAGTACTTC	CASSSQLAGKETQYF
NA	TRBV30	NA	TRBJ1-2	TGTGCCTGTCGCAAGGGGCCTTATGGCTACACCTTC	CACRKGPYGYTF
TRBD2	TRBV7-9	NA	TRBJ2-5	TGTGCCAGCAGCTTACAGTATTCCGGACTAGCGGAGAAAGAGACCCAGTACTTC	CASSLQYSGLAEKETQYF
NA	TRBV27	NA	TRBJ1-2	TGTGCCAGCAGTTTATCAAAGGGAGTCTATGGCTACACCTTC	CASSLSKGVYGYTF
TRBD2	TRBV13	few	TRBJ2-7	TGTGCCAGCAGCCCACGCCAGCGGGAGGGCCCATACGAGCAGTACTTC	CASSPRQREGPYEQYF
NA	TRBV4-2	NA	TRBJ1-4	TGTGCCAGCAGCCAAGAGCGGGGGCCTAATGAAAAACTGTTTTTT	CASSQERGPNEKLFF
TRBD1	TRBV6-5	NA	TRBJ1-2	TGTGCCAGCAGTTTTGCCGGGACAGGGGAGGGTGGCTACACCTTC	CASSFAGTGEGGYTF
NA	TRBV2	NA	TRBJ2-7	TGTGCCACCACAGACGGGACCTACGAGCAGTACTTC	CATTDGTYEQYF
TRBD1	TRBV29-1	many	TRBJ2-5	TGCAGCGTCAGGCGGGGACAGGGGGCGGTAGGGGAGACCCAGTACTTC	CSVRRGQGAVGETQYF
NA	TRBV19	NA	TRBJ1-2	TGTGCCAGTAGTAACCCCGGCGGGACGGTCTATGGCTACACCTTC	CASSNPGGTVYGYTF
NA	TRBV30	NA	TRBJ2-1	TGTGCCTGGAGTCACCCAGGGGGAGGTTACAATGAGCAGTTCTTC	CAWSHPGGGYNEQFF
TRBD1	TRBV30	NA	TRBJ1-5	TGTGCCTGGAGTAGACAGGGGAGTCAGCCCCAGCATTTT	CAWSRQGSQPQHF
NA	TRBV2	NA	TRBJ2-7	TGTGCCAGCAGTGTGGGGTCGAGGGACGAGCAGTACTTC	CASSVGSRDEQYF
NA	TRBV11-2	NA	TRBJ1-4	TGTGCCAGCAGCTTAGCTCAGAATGAAAAACTGTTTTTT	CASSLAQNEKLFF
TRBD2	TRBV25-1	NA	TRBJ2-1	TGTGCCAGCAGTGGTACCCGGACTAGCGGGAGGAATGAGCAGTTCTTC	CASSGTRTSGRNEQFF
NA	TRBV2	few	TRBJ2-7	TGTGCCAGCTCTGGACTACATCCCTACGAGCAGTACTTC	CASSGLHPYEQYF
TRBD2	TRBV7-8	NA	TRBJ2-7	TGTGCCAGCAGCTTATCGGCTAGCGGGAGGATTTACGAGCAGTACTTC	CASSLSASGRIYEQYF